This T cell receptor (beta chain) stems from a study of lymphopenia after photon versus proton radiotherapy. As for this clone: Other nucleotide sequences from this sample produce the same CDR3.

CDR3 length: 13 residues. V lost 6 bases and J lost 7; bases outside the gene matches: 7. Germline V gene lookup returns CDR1 ENHRY and CDR2 SYGVKD. The assay was immunoSEQ multiplex PCR, and TCRdb's table has in-frame clones only and misses some. The repertoire includes tens of thousands of clones, around 87% of them detected once, and 11% sits in the top ten. The rearrangement uses TRBV10-3 and TRBJ1-2, with 8 positions matching TRBD1. The sequence came from a man older than 75 with esophageal cancer. The input for sequencing was peripheral blood, taken from a patient treated with proton-based radiotherapy. The CDR3, as DNA: TGTGCCATCAGAGCGGACAGGGTCCGTGGCTACACCTTC. Translation: CAIRADRVRGYTF.